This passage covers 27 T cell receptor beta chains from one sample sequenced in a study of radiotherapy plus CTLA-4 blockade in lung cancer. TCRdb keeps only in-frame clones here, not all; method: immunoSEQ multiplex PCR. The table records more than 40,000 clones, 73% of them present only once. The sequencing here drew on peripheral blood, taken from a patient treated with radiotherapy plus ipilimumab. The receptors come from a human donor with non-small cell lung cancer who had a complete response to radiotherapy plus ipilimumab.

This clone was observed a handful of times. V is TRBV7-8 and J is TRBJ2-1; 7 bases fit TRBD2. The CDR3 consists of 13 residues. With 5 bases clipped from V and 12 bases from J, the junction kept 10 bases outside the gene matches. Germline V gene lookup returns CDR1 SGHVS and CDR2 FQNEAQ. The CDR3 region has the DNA TGTGCCAGCAGCCCTAGGGGAGGGACTTGGCAGTTCTTC. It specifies CASSPRGGTWQFF.

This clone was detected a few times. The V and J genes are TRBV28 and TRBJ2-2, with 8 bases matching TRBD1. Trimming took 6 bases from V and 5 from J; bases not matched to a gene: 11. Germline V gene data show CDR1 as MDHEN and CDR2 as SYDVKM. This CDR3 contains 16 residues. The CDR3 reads CASRTDRGARTGELFF. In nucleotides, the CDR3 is TGTGCCAGCAGGACCGACAGGGGCGCACGTACCGGGGAGCTGTTTTTT. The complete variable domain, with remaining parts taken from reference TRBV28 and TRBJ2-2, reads DVKVTQSSRYLVKRTGEKVFLECVQDMDHENMFWYRQDPGLGLRLIYFSYDVKMKEKGDIPEGYSVSREKKERFSLILESASTNQTSMYLCASRTDRGARTGELFFGEGSRLTVL.

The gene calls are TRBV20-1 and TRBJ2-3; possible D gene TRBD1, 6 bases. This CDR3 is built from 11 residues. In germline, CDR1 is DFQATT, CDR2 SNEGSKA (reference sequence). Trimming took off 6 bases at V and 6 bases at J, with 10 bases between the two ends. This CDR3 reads CSASGVDTQYF. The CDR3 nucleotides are TGCAGTGCCTCAGGGGTTGATACGCAGTATTTT.

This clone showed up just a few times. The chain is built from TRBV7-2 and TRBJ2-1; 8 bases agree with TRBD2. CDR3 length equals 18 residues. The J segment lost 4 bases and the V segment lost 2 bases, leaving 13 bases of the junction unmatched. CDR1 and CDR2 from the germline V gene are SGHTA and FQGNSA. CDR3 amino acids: CASSLKLGAGVGYNEQFF. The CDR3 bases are TGTGCCAGCAGCTTAAAACTTGGAGCGGGAGTGGGGTACAATGAGCAGTTCTTC.

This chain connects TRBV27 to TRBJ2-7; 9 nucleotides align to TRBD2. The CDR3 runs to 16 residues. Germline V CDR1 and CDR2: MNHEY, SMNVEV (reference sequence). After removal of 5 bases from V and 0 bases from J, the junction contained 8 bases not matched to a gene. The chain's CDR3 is CASSRASGTFSYEQYF. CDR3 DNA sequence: TGTGCCAGCAGTAGAGCTAGCGGGACATTCTCCTACGAGCAGTACTTC.

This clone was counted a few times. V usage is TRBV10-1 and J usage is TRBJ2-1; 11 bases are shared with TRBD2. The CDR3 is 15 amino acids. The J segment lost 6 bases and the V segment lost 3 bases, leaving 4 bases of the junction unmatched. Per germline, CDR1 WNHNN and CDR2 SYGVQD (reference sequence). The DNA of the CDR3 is TGCGCCAGCAGTGAAGGGACTAGCGGAGTCAATGAGCAGTTCTTC. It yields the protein CASSEGTSGVNEQFF.

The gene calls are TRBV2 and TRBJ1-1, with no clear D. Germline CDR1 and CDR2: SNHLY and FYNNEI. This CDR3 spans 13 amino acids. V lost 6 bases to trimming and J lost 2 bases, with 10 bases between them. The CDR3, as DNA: TGTGCCAGCAGAAGACAACATAACACTGAAGCTTTCTTT. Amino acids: CASRRQHNTEAFF.

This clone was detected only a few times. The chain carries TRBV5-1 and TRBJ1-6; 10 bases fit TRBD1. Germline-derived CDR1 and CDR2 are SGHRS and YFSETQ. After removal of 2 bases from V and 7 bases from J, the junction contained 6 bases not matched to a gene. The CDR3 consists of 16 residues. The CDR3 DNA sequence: TGCGCCAGCAGCTTCGCCAGGACAGGGGGGAATTCACCCCTCCACTTT. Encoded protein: CASSFARTGGNSPLHF.

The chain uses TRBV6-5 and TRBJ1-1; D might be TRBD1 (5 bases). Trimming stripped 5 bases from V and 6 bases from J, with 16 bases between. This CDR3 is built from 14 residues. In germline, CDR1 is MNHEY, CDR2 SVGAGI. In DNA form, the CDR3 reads TGTGCCAGCAGTCGCCTCCAGCGGGGGGCTGAAGCTTTCTTT. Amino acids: CASSRLQRGAEAFF.

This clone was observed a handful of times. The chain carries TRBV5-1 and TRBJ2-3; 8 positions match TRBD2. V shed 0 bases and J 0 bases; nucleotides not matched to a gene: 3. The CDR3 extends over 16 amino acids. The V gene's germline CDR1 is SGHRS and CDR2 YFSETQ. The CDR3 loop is CASSLDGGRSTDTQYF. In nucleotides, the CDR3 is TGCGCCAGCAGCTTGGACGGCGGGAGGAGCACAGATACGCAGTATTTT.

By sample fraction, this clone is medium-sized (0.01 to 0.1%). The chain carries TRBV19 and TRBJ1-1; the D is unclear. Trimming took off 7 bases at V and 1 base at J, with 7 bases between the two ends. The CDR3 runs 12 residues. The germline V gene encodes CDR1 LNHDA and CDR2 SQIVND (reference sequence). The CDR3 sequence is CASNPGNTEAFF. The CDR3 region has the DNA TGTGCCAGTAATCCGGGGAACACTGAAGCTTTCTTT. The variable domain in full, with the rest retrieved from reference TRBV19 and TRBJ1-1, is DGGITQSPKYLFRKEGQNVTLSCEQNLNHDAMYWYRQDPGQGLRLIYYSQIVNDFQKGDIAEGYSVSREKKESFPLTVTSAQKNPTAFYLCASNPGNTEAFFGQGTRLTVV.

CDR3 protein: CASSRAIGRARETQYF. Here the CDR3 DNA reads TGTGCCAGCAGCCGGGCTATCGGGAGGGCCCGAGAGACCCAGTACTTC. V and J are TRBV5-4 and TRBJ2-5, with TRBD2 identical over 8 bases. Trimming removed 4 bases from V and 4 bases from J; junction bases left unmatched: 12. CDR1 is SGHNT, CDR2 YYREEE, per germline (reference sequence). The CDR3 has 16 amino acids.

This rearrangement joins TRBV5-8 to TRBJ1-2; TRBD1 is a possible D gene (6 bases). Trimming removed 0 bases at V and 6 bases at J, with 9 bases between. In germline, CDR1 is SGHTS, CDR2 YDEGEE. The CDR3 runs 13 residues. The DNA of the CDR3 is TGTGCCAGCAGCTTGGCGGCAGGGGATGGCTACACCTTC. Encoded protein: CASSLAAGDGYTF. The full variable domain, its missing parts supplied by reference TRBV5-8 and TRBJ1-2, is EAGVTQSPTHLIKTRGQQATLRCSPISGHTSVYWYQQALGLGLQFLLWYDEGEERNRGNFPPRFSGRQFPNYSSELNVNALELEDSALYLCASSLAAGDGYTFGSGTRLTVV.

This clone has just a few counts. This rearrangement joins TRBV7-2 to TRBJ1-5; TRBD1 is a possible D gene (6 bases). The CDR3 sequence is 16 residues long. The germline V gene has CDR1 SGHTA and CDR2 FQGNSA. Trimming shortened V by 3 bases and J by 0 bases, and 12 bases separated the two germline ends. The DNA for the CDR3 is TGTGCCAGCAGCTTGTTGGGACAATATAGCAATCAGCCCCAGCATTTT. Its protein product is CASSLLGQYSNQPQHF.

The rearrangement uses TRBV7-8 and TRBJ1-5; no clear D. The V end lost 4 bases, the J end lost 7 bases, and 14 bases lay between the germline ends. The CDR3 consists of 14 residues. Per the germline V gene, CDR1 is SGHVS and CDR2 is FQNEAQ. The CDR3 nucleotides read TGTGCCAGCAGCTCTCTCGGGGTTGTACAGCCCCAGCATTTT. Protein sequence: CASSSLGVVQPQHF. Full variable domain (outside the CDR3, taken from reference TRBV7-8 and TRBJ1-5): GAGVSQSPRYKVAKRGQDVALRCDPISGHVSLFWYQQALGQGPEFLTYFQNEAQLDKSGLPSDRFFAERPEGSVSTLKIQRTQQEDSAVYLCASSSLGVVQPQHFGDGTRLSIL.

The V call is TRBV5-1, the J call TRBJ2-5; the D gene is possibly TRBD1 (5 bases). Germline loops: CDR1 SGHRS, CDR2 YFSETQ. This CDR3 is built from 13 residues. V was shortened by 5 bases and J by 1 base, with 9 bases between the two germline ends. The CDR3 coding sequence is TGCGCCAGCAGACCAGGGCGCCAAGAGACCCAGTACTTC. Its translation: CASRPGRQETQYF.

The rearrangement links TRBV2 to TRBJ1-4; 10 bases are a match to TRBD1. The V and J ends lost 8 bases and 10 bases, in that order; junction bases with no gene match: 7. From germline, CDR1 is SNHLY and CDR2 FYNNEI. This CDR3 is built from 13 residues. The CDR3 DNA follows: TGTGCCAGCGTGGGGACAGGGGTGGTAAAACTGTTTTTT. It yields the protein CASVGTGVVKLFF. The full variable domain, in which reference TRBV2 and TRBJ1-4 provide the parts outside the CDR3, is EPEVTQTPSHQVTQMGQEVILRCVPISNHLYFYWYRQILGQKVEFLVSFYNNEISEKSEIFDDQFSVERPDGSNFTLKIRSTKLEDSAMYFCASVGTGVVKLFFGSGTQLSVL.

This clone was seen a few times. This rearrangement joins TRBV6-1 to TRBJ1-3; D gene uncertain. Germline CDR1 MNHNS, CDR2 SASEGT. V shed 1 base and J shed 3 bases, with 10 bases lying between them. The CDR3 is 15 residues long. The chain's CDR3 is CASSEGSTVGNTIYF. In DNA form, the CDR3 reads TGTGCCAGCAGTGAAGGAAGCACCGTTGGAAACACCATATATTTT.

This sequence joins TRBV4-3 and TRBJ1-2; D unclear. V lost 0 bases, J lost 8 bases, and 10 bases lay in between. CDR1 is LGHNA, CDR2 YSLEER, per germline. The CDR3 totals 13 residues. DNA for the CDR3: TGCGCCAGCAGCCAAGATGCGGGGTACGGCTACACCTTC. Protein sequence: CASSQDAGYGYTF.

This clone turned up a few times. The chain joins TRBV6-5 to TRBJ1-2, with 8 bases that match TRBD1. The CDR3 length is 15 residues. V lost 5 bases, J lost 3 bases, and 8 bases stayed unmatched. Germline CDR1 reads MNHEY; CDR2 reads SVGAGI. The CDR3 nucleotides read TGTGCCAGCAGTAAACCGGACAGGGCCTACTATGGCTACACCTTC. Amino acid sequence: CASSKPDRAYYGYTF.

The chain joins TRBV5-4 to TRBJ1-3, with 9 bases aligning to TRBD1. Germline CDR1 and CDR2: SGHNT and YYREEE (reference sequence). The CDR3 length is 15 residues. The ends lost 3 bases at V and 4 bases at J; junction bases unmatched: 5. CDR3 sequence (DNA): TGTGCCAGCAGCTGGGGACAGGGCGCCGGAAACACCATATATTTT. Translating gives CASSWGQGAGNTIYF. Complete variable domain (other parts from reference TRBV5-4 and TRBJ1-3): ETGVTQSPTHLIKTRGQQVTLRCSSQSGHNTVSWYQQALGQGPQFIFQYYREEENGRGNFPPRFSGLQFPNYSSELNVNALELDDSALYLCASSWGQGAGNTIYFGEGSWLTVV.

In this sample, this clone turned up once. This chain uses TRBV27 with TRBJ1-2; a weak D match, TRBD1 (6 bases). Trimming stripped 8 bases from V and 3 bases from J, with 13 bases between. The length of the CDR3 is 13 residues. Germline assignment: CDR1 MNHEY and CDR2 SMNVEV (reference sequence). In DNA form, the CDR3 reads TGTGCCAGCTCAGGGGCAGGGTACTATGGCTACACCTTC. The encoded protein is CASSGAGYYGYTF.

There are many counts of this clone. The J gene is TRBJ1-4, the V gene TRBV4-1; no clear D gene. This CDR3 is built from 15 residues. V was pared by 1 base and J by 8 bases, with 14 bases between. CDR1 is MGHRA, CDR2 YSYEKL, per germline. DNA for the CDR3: TGCGCCAGCAGCCAAGGAGGGCAGATGAGGGAAAAACTGTTTTTT. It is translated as CASSQGGQMREKLFF.

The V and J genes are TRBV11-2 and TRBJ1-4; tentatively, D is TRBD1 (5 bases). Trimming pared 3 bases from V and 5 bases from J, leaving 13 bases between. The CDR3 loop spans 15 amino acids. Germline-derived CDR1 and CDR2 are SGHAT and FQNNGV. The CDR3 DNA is TGTGCCAGCAGCTTTCAGGGTTTGATGAATGAAAAACTGTTTTTT. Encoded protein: CASSFQGLMNEKLFF.

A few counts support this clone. CDR3 nucleotides: TGTGCCACCCGGGGGACAGCAAACACCATATATTTT. Translated: CATRGTANTIYF. V usage is TRBV6-1 and J usage is TRBJ1-3; TRBD1 matches at 7 bases. The CDR3 consists of 12 residues. Germline V gene lookup returns CDR1 MNHNS and CDR2 SASEGT. Trimming at V came to 10 bases and at J to 6 bases, leaving 6 bases not matched to a gene.

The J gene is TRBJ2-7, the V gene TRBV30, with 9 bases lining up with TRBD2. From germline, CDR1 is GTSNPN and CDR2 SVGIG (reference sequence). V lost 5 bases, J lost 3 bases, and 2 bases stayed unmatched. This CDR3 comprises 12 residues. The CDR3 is CAWGSGSYEQYF. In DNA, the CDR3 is TGTGCCTGGGGTAGCGGGAGCTACGAGCAGTACTTC.

DNA of the CDR3: TGTGCCAGCAGCCCCCGGGGGGGGGCGAGTGGCTATGGCTACACCTTC. Amino acid sequence: CASSPRGGASGYGYTF. The rearrangement uses TRBV28 and TRBJ1-2; TRBD1 might be the D (6 bases). Trimming shortened V by 6 bases and J by 4 bases, and 21 bases separated the two germline ends. This CDR3 has 16 residues. CDR1 and CDR2 (germline): MDHEN, SYDVKM.